The 25 T cell receptor beta chains below all came from one sample that was sequenced in a study of Graves' ophthalmopathy and Graves' hyperthyroidism. Amplification of the TCR beta CDR3 regions used RNA transcripts (as template). RT-PCR was first run with HTBI primers, then multiplex PCR in a second round. TCRdb reanalysed the multiplex PCR reads using MiXCR and keeps one entry per CDR3 protein. The top ten clones hold approximately 9.8% of a sample with approximately 480,000 distinct CDR3 sequences, 13% to 15% of them seen once. The sample consisted of blood. These receptors all come from a woman under 40 with Graves' ophthalmopathy.

This clonotype showed up many times. The rearrangement links TRBV20-1 to TRBJ2-5, with 9 bases matching TRBD1. Germline assignment: CDR1 DFQATT and CDR2 SNEGSKA (reference sequence). V was pared by 1 base and J by 2 bases, with 8 bases of the junction left unmatched. CDR3 length: 16 amino acids. CDR3 loop: CSARVLGTGSQETQYF. The CDR3 nucleotides read TGCAGTGCTAGAGTATTAGGGACAGGGAGTCAAGAGACCCAGTACTTC.

There are many counts of this clonotype. This CDR3 is CAWTLADGVGEQYF. The CDR3 nucleotides read TGTGCCTGGACCCTTGCCGACGGGGTGGGAGAGCAGTACTTC. The rearrangement links TRBV30 to TRBJ2-7; D might be TRBD2 (5 bases). This CDR3 contains 14 residues. The germline V and J ends were trimmed by 4 bases and 7 bases, with 20 bases remaining between them. Looked up from germline, CDR1 is GTSNPN and CDR2 is SVGIG (reference sequence).

This clonotype has ten or more counts. V is TRBV6-2 or TRBV6-3 and J is TRBJ1-1, with no clear D. Between the trimmed V and J ends, which lost 5 bases and 1 base, there was a span of 14 bases. The CDR3 is 15 amino acids. The V gene's germline CDR1 is MNHEY and CDR2 SVGEGT. CDR3 protein: CASSKNGRTNTEAFF. In DNA form, the CDR3 reads TGTGCCAGCAGTAAAAACGGACGGACGAACACTGAAGCTTTCTTT.

Ten or more counts support this clonotype. The J gene is TRBJ2-7, the V gene TRBV6-1; 8 bases agree with TRBD1. V shed 4 bases and J 2 bases; nucleotides not matched to a gene: 4. The V gene's germline CDR1 is MNHNS and CDR2 SASEGT. The CDR3 length is 14 residues. The CDR3 loop is CASSARDRPYEQYF. DNA for the CDR3: TGTGCCAGCAGTGCCCGGGACAGGCCCTACGAGCAGTACTTC.

Ten or more counts support this clonotype. This chain joins TRBV28 and TRBJ2-7; D might be TRBD1 (5 bases). V was shortened by 6 bases and J by 3 bases, with 12 bases between the two germline ends. The CDR3 totals 13 residues. CDR1 and CDR2 from the germline V gene are MDHEN and SYDVKM. The CDR3 protein is CASSYTQGYEQYF. The DNA of the CDR3 is TGTGCCAGCAGCTACACCCAGGGCTACGAGCAGTACTTC.

This clonotype has a handful of counts. V is TRBV28 and J is TRBJ1-5; TRBD1 might be the D (5 bases). Trimming shortened V by 4 bases and J by 3 bases, and 13 bases separated the two germline ends. Germline CDR1 is MDHEN and CDR2 is SYDVKM. The CDR3 is made up of 15 amino acids. The CDR3 loop reads CASSSPGTPNQPQHF. The CDR3 bases are TGTGCCAGCAGTTCACCCGGGACCCCCAATCAGCCCCAGCATTTT. The variable domain in full, with the rest retrieved from reference TRBV28 and TRBJ1-5, is DVKVTQSSRYLVKRTGEKVFLECVQDMDHENMFWYRQDPGLGLRLIYFSYDVKMKEKGDIPEGYSVSREKKERFSLILESASTNQTSMYLCASSSPGTPNQPQHFGDGTRLSIL.

This clonotype was recorded many times. This chain links TRBV19 with TRBJ2-5; D gene uncertain. CDR1 is LNHDA, CDR2 SQIVND, per germline (reference sequence). The CDR3 has 13 amino acids. V was pared by 5 bases and J by 3 bases, with 10 bases between. The CDR3 region has the DNA TGTGCCAGTAGTTCCCGGACGAAAGAGACCCAGTACTTC. Protein product: CASSSRTKETQYF.

V gene TRBV12-3 or TRBV12-4 combines with J gene TRBJ2-7; no definite D call. The CDR3 consists of 14 residues. Trimming shortened V by 7 bases and J by 2 bases, and 15 bases separated the two germline ends. CDR3 in amino acids: CASIPSCPPYEQYF. The CDR3 bases are TGTGCCAGCATCCCCAGTTGTCCCCCCTACGAGCAGTACTTC.

At least ten counts were recorded for this clonotype. The chain links TRBV29-1 to TRBJ1-2; no reliable D call. V was cut by 4 bases and J by 4 bases, with 16 bases left in between. The CDR3 totals 14 residues. Germline V lookup: CDR1 SQVTM, CDR2 ANQGSEA. CDR3 nucleotide sequence: TGCAGCGTTGCCCCTAGGCACAGCCGCTATGGCTACACCTTC. It is translated as CSVAPRHSRYGYTF. Complete variable domain (other parts from reference TRBV29-1 and TRBJ1-2): SAVISQKPSRDICQRGTSLTIQCQVDSQVTMMFWYRQQPGQSLTLIATANQGSEATYESGFVIDKFPISRPNLTFSTLTVSNMSPEDSSIYLCSVAPRHSRYGYTFGSGTRLTVV.

In its sample, this clonotype was seen many times. At one end, the junction sequence differs from germline, possibly due to a read error. V and J are TRBV4-1 and TRBJ2-5, with D perhaps matching TRBD1 or TRBD2 (6 bases each). Germline loops: CDR1 MGHRA, CDR2 YSYEKL. CDR3 length: 14 amino acids. For the CDR3, the DNA is TGTGCCAGCAGCCAAGATAAGGGGGGTGGGACCCAGTACTTC. Translating it yields CASSQDKGGGTQYF.

The chain has TRBV12-3 or TRBV12-4 and TRBJ2-3; no firm D call. The germline V and J ends were trimmed by 1 base and 0 bases, with 2 bases remaining between them. The CDR3 contains 13 residues. CDR3 sequence reads: CASSLGSTDTQYF. The CDR3 DNA is TGTGCCAGCAGTTTAGGGAGCACAGATACGCAGTATTTT.

The sample holds many counts of this clonotype. The genes are TRBV6-1 and TRBJ2-2, with 8 bases matching TRBD1. Unmatched junction bases numbered 5, after V lost 8 bases and J lost 3 bases. The germline V gene has CDR1 MNHNS and CDR2 SASEGT. This CDR3 is built from 14 residues. The chain's CDR3 is CASVLTGDTGELFF. Written as DNA, the CDR3 is TGTGCCAGCGTCCTGACAGGGGACACCGGGGAGCTGTTTTTT.

Concerning this clonotype: A read error is possible here, since a much larger clone lies one base away. The V and J genes are TRBV2 and TRBJ1-2; TRBD1 might be the D (5 bases). From germline, CDR1 is SNHLY and CDR2 FYNNEI. The V end was cut by 6 bases, the J end by 3 bases, with 20 bases between. The CDR3 loop spans 16 amino acids. CDR3 amino acids: CASSREGRVNDYGYTF. The CDR3 coding sequence is TGTGCCAGCAGCAGAGAGGGCAGGGTTAATGACTATGGCTACACCTTC.

This clonotype was seen many times. The rearrangement joins TRBV6-2 or TRBV6-3 to TRBJ1-5; D remains unclear. The CDR3 has 13 amino acids. The germline V gene encodes CDR1 MNHEY and CDR2 SVGEGT. The ends were cut back, 7 bases at V and 0 bases at J, with 7 bases in the middle. CDR3 bases: TGTGCCAGCACCCCAGGTAGCAATCAGCCCCAGCATTTT. It yields the protein CASTPGSNQPQHF.

The chain carries TRBV6-5 and TRBJ2-7; perhaps TRBD1 as D (5 bases). Germline loops: CDR1 MNHEY, CDR2 SVGAGI. This CDR3 comprises 14 residues. Trimming stripped 2 bases from V and 3 bases from J, with 11 bases between. Written as DNA, the CDR3 is TGTGCCAGCAGTTACGACAGAAAATACTACGAGCAGTACTTC. Translation: CASSYDRKYYEQYF.

V is TRBV28 and J is TRBJ2-7; TRBD2 aligns across 8 bases. Trimming cost V 4 bases and J 4 bases; bases outside gene matches: 9. The germline V gene has CDR1 MDHEN and CDR2 SYDVKM. This CDR3 comprises 15 residues. The CDR3 region is CASSSQTSDGYEQYF. The CDR3 DNA reads as TGTGCCAGCAGTTCCCAGACTAGCGACGGGTACGAGCAGTACTTC.

The sample holds many counts of this clonotype. V usage is TRBV6-1 and J usage is TRBJ1-2; 10 bases agree with TRBD1. Trimming took 6 bases from V and 6 from J; bases not matched to a gene: 10. The CDR3 sequence is 15 residues long. Germline CDR1 and CDR2: MNHNS and SASEGT. CDR3 nucleotide sequence: TGTGCCAGCAGGTCCGGGGGACAGGGGACCCATGGCTACACCTTC. Translating it yields CASRSGGQGTHGYTF.

This clonotype was observed at least ten times. CDR3 amino acids: CAWSYDRADGYTF. The DNA for the CDR3 is TGTGCCTGGAGTTACGACAGGGCCGATGGCTACACCTTC. The V and J genes are TRBV30 and TRBJ1-2; 7 nucleotides agree with TRBD1. Germline CDR1 GTSNPN, CDR2 SVGIG (reference sequence). The V gene end was trimmed by 2 bases and the J gene end by 6 bases; junction bases not matched to a gene: 6. CDR3 length: 13 residues. Drawing the rest from reference TRBV30 and TRBJ1-2, the complete variable domain is SQTIHQWPATLVQPVGSPLSLECTVEGTSNPNLYWYRQAAGRGLQLLFYSVGIGQISSEVPQNLSASRPQDRQFILSSKKLLLSDSGFYLCAWSYDRADGYTFGSGTRLTVV.

This clonotype was seen at least ten times. This chain connects TRBV12-3 or TRBV12-4 to TRBJ1-1, with D possibly being TRBD1 (5 bases). The CDR3 has 13 amino acids. The ends were cut back, 5 bases at V and 11 bases at J, with 18 bases in the middle. For the CDR3, the DNA is TGTGCCAGCAGTCCATTGGGGGTCCCTTGGGCTTTCTTT. It encodes CASSPLGVPWAFF.

This clonotype was seen at least ten times. The chain employs TRBV2 and TRBJ2-7, with TRBD2 matching 7 bases. J lost 2 bases, V lost 5 bases, and 0 bases had no gene match. Germline CDR1 and CDR2: SNHLY and FYNNEI. The CDR3 length is 12 residues. The CDR3, as DNA: TGTGCCAGCAGTACTAGCGCCTACGAGCAGTACTTC. It yields the protein CASSTSAYEQYF.

Worth noting for this clonotype: A read error may explain this, as a much larger clone is one base away. The V gene is TRBV4-1, the J gene TRBJ1-1; 12 bases agree with TRBD1. The V gene's germline CDR1 is MGHRA and CDR2 YSYEKL. CDR3 length: 17 amino acids. Germline trimming cut 4 bases from V and 2 bases from J; bases unmatched to any gene: 8. Here the CDR3 reads CASSLRDRGLVNTEAFF. Written as DNA, the CDR3 is TGCGCCAGCAGCCTACGGGACAGGGGGCTTGTTAACACTGAAGCTTTCTTT.

This clonotype has a count of ten or more. This rearrangement joins TRBV11-2 to TRBJ2-5; 7 nucleotides line up with TRBD2. Germline lookup yields CDR1 SGHAT and CDR2 FQNNGV. Losses at the gene ends were 2 bases for V and 5 bases for J; bases not matched to a gene: 8. CDR3 length: 15 residues. The CDR3 DNA is TGTGCCAGCAGCTTAACCCGTACTAGCGTCGAGACCCAGTACTTC. Translation: CASSLTRTSVETQYF.

This clonotype was counted many times. The chain employs TRBV24-1 and TRBJ2-6; no definite D call. Trimming left V 5 bases short and J 2 bases short, with 3 bases between. Germline loops: CDR1 KGHDR, CDR2 SFDVKD. There are 13 residues in the CDR3. The CDR3 DNA follows: TGTGCCACCAGTGCGCCTGGGGCCAACGTCCTGACTTTC. Amino acids: CATSAPGANVLTF.

This clonotype was found many times. J is TRBJ1-2 and V is TRBV6-5; D might be TRBD1 (5 bases). Per the germline V gene, CDR1 is MNHEY and CDR2 is SVGAGI. The germline V and J ends were trimmed by 4 bases and 0 bases, with 9 bases remaining between them. The CDR3 runs to 14 residues. CDR3 loop: CASSLGTANYGYTF. The CDR3 region has the DNA TGTGCCAGCAGTTTGGGGACGGCTAACTATGGCTACACCTTC.

This clonotype was observed many times. The chain carries TRBV30 and TRBJ2-7, with 7 bases lining up with TRBD2. The ends lost 2 bases at V and 0 bases at J; junction bases unmatched: 4. This CDR3 has 14 residues. Germline V CDR1 and CDR2: GTSNPN, SVGIG (reference sequence). Here the CDR3 reads CAWSSLAVSYEQYF. DNA of the CDR3: TGTGCCTGGAGTTCCCTAGCGGTCTCCTACGAGCAGTACTTC.